This T cell receptor beta chain emerged from a study of cytomegalovirus exposure and HLA in healthy donors. General study results and limits: For most TCR sequences rarity was the rule, although some public TCRs occurred in many donors.

On this clone: Its antigen is unknown.

Germline-derived CDR1 and CDR2 are LGHNA and YNFKEQ. The junction had 3 bases not matched to a gene; V was cut back by 2 bases and J by 3 bases. The CDR3 runs 16 residues. Amplification used 60 Vbeta primers and 13 Jbeta primers. Method: immunoSEQ multiplex PCR; TCRdb's copy keeps in-frame clones and lacks some. Of about 78,000 clones listed, 65% to 80% were seen once; the top ten hold 11%. The TCR comes from a woman in her 40s in good health and CMV-seropositive. V gene TRBV4-2 combines with J gene TRBJ2-3; 12 positions agree with TRBD2. The sequencing input was PBMCs. This CDR3 reads CASSQLAGGLTDTQYF. The CDR3 DNA reads TGTGCCAGCAGCCAACTAGCGGGGGGGCTGACAGATACGCAGTATTTT.